This TCR beta chain was sequenced for a study of beta chain features in type 1 diabetes. Germline lookup yields CDR1 SGHVS and CDR2 FQNEAQ. V shed 5 bases and J shed 5 bases, with 15 bases lying between them. This CDR3 spans 14 amino acids. Isolated RNA was reverse transcribed in full, so expressed TCRB transcripts were sequenced. Some clones are missing from TCRdb's copy, which holds only in-frame ones; the method was immunoSEQ multiplex PCR. The sample consists of around 290,000 clones, around 7.8% of them appearing once. Study observations and caveats: When VDJ junctions were examined, type 1 diabetes patients showed fewer insertions and more deletions. Across all four CD4+ subsets, people with type 1 diabetes showed modestly shorter TCRB CDR3s.

Turning to this clone: Its antigen is still unknown.

The sequence came from a woman aged 18-35 years in good health. V gene TRBV7-8 combines with J gene TRBJ1-1, with D possibly TRBD1 on 5 matching bases. The material sequenced was central memory CD4+ T cells from blood. Here the CDR3 DNA reads TGTGCCAGCAGCACCGGGGGGTATAGGACTGAAGCTTTCTTT. It codes for CASSTGGYRTEAFF.